This TCR beta chain was identified during a study of T cell repertoires in cytomegalovirus infection. At the level of the study: Matching HLA type, along with CMV infection, was indicated by public TCR beta signatures.

TCRdb processed the reads anew with MiXCR; each CDR3 protein has one entry. Among roughly 700,000 distinct CDR3 sequences listed, roughly 33% were seen once. Regarding the study as a whole: Dominating the ex vivo response were TCR beta clonotypes that were CMV-specific and HLA-C-restricted.

This clonotype has only a few counts. Its specificity is unknown. The material sequenced was cultured PBMCs, taken from culture after CMV antigen stimulation. This TCR derives from a human donor in good health (CMV status not recorded). Some clones in this sample may be carry-over from other donors' samples.

CDR3 nucleotide sequence: TGTGCCAGCAGCTTAGATATGGAAGATCCAAGCTACACCTTC. This codes for CASSLDMEDPSYTF. The chain recombines TRBV7-2 with TRBJ1-2; D unresolved. The CDR3 is 14 amino acids. The germline V gene has CDR1 SGHTA and CDR2 FQGNSA. V lost 1 base, J lost 9 bases, and 15 bases lay in between.